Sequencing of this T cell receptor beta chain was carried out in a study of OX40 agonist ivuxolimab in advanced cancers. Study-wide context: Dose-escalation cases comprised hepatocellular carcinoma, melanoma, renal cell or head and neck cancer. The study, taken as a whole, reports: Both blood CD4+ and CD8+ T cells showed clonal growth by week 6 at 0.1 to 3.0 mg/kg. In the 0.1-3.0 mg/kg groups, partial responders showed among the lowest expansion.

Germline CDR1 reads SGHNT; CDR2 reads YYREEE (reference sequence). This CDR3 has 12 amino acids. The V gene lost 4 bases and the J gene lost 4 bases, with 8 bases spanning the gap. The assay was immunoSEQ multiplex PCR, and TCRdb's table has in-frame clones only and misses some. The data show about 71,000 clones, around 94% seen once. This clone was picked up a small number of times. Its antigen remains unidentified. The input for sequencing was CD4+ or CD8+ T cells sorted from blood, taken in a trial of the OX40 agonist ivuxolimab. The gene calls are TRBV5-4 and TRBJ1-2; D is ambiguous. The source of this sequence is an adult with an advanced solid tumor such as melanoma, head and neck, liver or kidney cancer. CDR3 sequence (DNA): TGTGCCAGCAGCGACGGGAGCTATGGCTACACCTTC. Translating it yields CASSDGSYGYTF.